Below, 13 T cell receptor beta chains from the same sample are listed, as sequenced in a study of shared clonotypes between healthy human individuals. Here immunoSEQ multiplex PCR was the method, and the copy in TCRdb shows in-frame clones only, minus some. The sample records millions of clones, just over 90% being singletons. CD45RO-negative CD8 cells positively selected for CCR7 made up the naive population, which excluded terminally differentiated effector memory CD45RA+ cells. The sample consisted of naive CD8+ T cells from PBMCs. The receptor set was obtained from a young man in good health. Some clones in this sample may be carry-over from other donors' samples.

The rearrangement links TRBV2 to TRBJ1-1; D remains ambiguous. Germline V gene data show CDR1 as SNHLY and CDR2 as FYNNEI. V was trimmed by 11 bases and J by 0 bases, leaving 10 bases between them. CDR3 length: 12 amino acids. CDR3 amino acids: CAAWILNTEAFF. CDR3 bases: TGTGCCGCTTGGATTTTGAACACTGAAGCTTTCTTT.

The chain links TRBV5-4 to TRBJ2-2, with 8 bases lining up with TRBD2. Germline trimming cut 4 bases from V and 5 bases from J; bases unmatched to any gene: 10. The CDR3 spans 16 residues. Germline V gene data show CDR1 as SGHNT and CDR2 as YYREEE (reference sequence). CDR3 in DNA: TGTGCCAGCAGCCCCGCCGGGACTAGGGTTACCGGGGAGCTGTTTTTT. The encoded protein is CASSPAGTRVTGELFF.

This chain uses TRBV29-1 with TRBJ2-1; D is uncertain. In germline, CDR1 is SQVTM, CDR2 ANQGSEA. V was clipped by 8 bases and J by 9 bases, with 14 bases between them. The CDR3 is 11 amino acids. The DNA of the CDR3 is TGCAGCATGTGGCGGTTCGGTGAGCAGTTCTTC. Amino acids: CSMWRFGEQFF.

CDR3 in amino acids: CAISEAQLGATNEKLFF. The CDR3 DNA is TGTGCCATCAGTGAGGCACAGCTTGGGGCAACTAATGAAAAACTGTTTTTT. J is TRBJ1-4 and V is TRBV10-3; D is undetermined. Germline V lookup: CDR1 ENHRY, CDR2 SYGVKD. V gave up 2 bases and J gave up 0 bases, with 13 bases separating them. This CDR3 has 17 residues.

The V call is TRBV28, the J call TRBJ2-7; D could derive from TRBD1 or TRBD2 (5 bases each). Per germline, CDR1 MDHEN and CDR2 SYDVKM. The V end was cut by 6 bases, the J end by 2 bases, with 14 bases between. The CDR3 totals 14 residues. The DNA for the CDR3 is TGTGCCAGCAGGAAAGCAGGGAGCCCCTACGAGCAGTACTTC. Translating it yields CASRKAGSPYEQYF. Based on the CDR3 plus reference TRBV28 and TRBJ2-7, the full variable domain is DVKVTQSSRYLVKRTGEKVFLECVQDMDHENMFWYRQDPGLGLRLIYFSYDVKMKEKGDIPEGYSVSREKKERFSLILESASTNQTSMYLCASRKAGSPYEQYFGPGTRLTVT.

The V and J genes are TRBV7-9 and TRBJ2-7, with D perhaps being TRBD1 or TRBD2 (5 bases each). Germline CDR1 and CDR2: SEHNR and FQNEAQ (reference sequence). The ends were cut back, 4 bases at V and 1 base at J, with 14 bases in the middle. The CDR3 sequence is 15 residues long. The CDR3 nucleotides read TGTGCCAGCAGCTCCCCCGGGACGGTTTCCTACGAGCAGTACTTC. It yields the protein CASSSPGTVSYEQYF.

The CDR3 here is CASSYQGANYGYTF. In DNA, the CDR3 is TGTGCCAGCAGTTACCAAGGAGCTAACTATGGCTACACCTTC. V gene TRBV6-5 combines with J gene TRBJ1-2; D is undetermined. V was clipped by 2 bases and J by 0 bases, with 7 bases between them. Germline V gene lookup returns CDR1 MNHEY and CDR2 SVGAGI. CDR3 size: 14 residues.

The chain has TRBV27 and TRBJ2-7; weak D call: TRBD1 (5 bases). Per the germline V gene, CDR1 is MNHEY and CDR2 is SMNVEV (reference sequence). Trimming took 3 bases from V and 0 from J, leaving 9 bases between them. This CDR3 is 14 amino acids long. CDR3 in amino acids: CASSFGRASYEQYF. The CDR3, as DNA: TGTGCCAGCAGTTTCGGCAGGGCCTCCTACGAGCAGTACTTC.

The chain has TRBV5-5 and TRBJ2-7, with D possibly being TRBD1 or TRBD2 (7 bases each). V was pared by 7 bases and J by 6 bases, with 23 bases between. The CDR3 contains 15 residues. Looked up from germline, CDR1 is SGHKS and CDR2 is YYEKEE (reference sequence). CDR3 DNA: TGTGCCAGCGGAGGGGGCGGGAGACGTGTCGGCGAGCAGTACTTC. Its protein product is CASGGGGRRVGEQYF.

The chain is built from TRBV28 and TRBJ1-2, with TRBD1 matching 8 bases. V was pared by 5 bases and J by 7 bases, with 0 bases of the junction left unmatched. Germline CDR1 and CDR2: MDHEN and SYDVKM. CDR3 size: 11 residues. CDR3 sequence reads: CASSTGGGYTF. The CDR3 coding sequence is TGTGCCAGCAGTACAGGGGGTGGCTACACCTTC.

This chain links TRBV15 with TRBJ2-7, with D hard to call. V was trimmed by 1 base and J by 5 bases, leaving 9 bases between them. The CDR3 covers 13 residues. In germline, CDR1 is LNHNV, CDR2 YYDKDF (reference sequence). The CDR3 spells CATSRASLDEQYF. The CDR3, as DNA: TGTGCCACCAGCAGAGCCTCCCTAGACGAGCAGTACTTC.

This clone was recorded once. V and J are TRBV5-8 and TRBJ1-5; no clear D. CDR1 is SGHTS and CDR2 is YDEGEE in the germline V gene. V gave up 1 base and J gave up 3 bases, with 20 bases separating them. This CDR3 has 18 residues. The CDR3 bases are TGTGCCAGCAGCTTGAGGGCAGCACGGCGGGCAAACAATCAGCCCCAGCATTTT. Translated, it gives CASSLRAARRANNQPQHF.

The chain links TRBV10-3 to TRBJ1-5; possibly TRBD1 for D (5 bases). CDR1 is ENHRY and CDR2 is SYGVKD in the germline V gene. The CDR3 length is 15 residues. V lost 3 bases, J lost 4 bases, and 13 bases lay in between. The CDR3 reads CAISDWPGGNQPQHF. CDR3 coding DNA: TGTGCCATCAGTGACTGGCCGGGGGGAAATCAGCCCCAGCATTTT.